This T cell receptor (beta chain) emerged from a study of T cell repertoires in MIS-A myocarditis (dated by TCRdb to 2021 to 2024). Notes on this clone: The target of this receptor is not known. The record has no base qualities; no much larger clone is one base away.

The QIAamp DNA FFPE kit was used to extract genomic DNA from formalin-fixed paraffin-embedded autopsy tissue. The immunoSEQ bias-controlled multiplex PCR was used to amplify TCRbeta CDR3 regions, which were then sequenced at high throughput. On the study's bioinformatics: CDR3 sequences were collapsed and filtered by the immunoSEQ vendor pipeline to quantify abundance and frequency of each unique TCRbeta CDR3. Dominant CDR3 amino acid sequences were clustered with SARS-CoV-2-specific ImmuneCODE TCRbeta sequences by CD-HIT at a 90% global sequence identity threshold. Clones with frequencies of 0.1 to 1 were classed as hyperexpanded, and 0.01 to 0.1 as large. CDR3 amino acid sequences and V and J gene assignments of dominant clones were confirmed with MiXCR. The R stringdist package was used to compute Levenshtein distances between the patient clonotypes and the ImmuneCODE hits. TCRdb provides this immuneACCESS table in a form limited to in-frame rearrangements. Some clones are lacking; in checked studies, under half of them reflect an unresolved V gene, and why the rest are absent is not known. Clonal size and the V and J genes are those of that table, whereas D and trimming came from the DNA. Counted in this sample were 11,000 or so clones; roughly 83% of them appeared once. The ten largest clonotypes hold around 30% of the sample.

A distance of 13 bases separates the germline ends of V and J, which lose 8 bases and 5 bases respectively. The CDR3 contains 13 residues, cysteine and phenylalanine counted. CDR3 DNA only is kept here, 39 bases in frame from base 1. CDR1 and CDR2 are read off the germline V gene as SNHLY and FYNNEI. The chain joins TRBV2 to TRBJ1-5, and possibly TRBD1, on 5 matching bases. The sequencing input was right ventricle heart tissue obtained at autopsy. Interpreted using the paper, the cell subset or site label stands for: cardiac tissue sample (left or right ventricle, interventricular septum, or pericardium). This clonotype originated in a man aged 18 to 29 with fulminant myocarditis from multisystem inflammatory syndrome in adults (MIS-A) after COVID-19. The DNA reads as follows: TGTGCCAGCTCTGGGACGGGGGATCAGCCCCAGCATTTT. The resulting protein is CASSGTGDQPQHF.